This section outlines one T cell receptor (beta chain) sequence together with its context. This clonotype was counted between two and nine times. Its antigen remains unidentified. Base qualities were left out, and no much larger clone turns up one base away. Library prep was done by 5' RACE. Sequenced on an Illumina HiSeq 2500. A second PCR of about 6 to 11 cycles was performed with a sample-barcoded 5' primer and a J-beta primer mix. Each TCR beta cDNA molecule received a unique molecular identifier from a template-switch 5' adaptor carrying 12 random nucleotides. Each sample yielded at least 2.5 million CDR3-containing paired-end reads. First-strand cDNA synthesis was performed from all RNA using the Mint cDNA synthesis kit, with priming by a TRBC-specific oligonucleotide. Following uracil-DNA glycosylase treatment, all cDNA underwent a first 18-cycle PCR with the universal primers M1SS and BC2_uni_R. Concerning the study's data processing: For normalization, 1 million high-quality reads, each with a distinct molecular identifier, were randomly selected from each sample. Reads with shared molecular identifiers were discarded instead of being binned into consensus sequences. MiTCR, run with a Q25 quality threshold and the strictest error-elimination algorithm, handled CDR3 identification, clonotype clustering and error correction. Lower-bound total TCR beta diversity was estimated with a nonparametric unseen species model using Euler transformation. TCRdb's own reprocessing of the public reads used fastp at Q25 and MiXCR and kept productive beta chains. CDR3 protein duplicates are merged, each entry listing the most common genes and DNA. The V and J calls here are based on TCRdb, not the publication. The sample table contains hundreds of thousands of distinct CDR3 sequences; only one count was recorded for more than 55% of them. About 26% of the sample is taken by the ten largest.

The record originates from a study of blood T cells in healthy people across ages (dated by TCRdb to between 2014 and 2016). With respect to the entire study: In model experiments, template switching captured roughly one uniquely barcoded TCR beta cDNA molecule for every two T cells. The study analyzed two additional independent replicas of 1 million unique cDNA reads from the same blood draw for two donors, one aged 18 to 30 and one aged 80 or older. Donors of different ages were randomly distributed across sequencing lanes to avoid experimental bias. Four age groups were formed from the donors: young (average 16 years), middle-aged (approximately 41), aged (around 62) and long-lived (more than 75). The study measured age-related changes in TCR beta repertoire diversity using deep sequencing normalized with unique cDNA molecular identifiers.

Systemically healthy Caucasian individuals from Russia, over 30 in total and aged about 6 to 95 years, were included as donors. Each donor gave 9 to 10 milliliters of peripheral blood, collected into EDTA-treated Vacutainer tubes. Ficoll-Paque density-gradient centrifugation was used to isolate PBMCs, with at least 6.5 million per sample. Trizol reagent was used to extract total RNA from PBMCs, with at least 6 micrograms per sample. For every donor, an aliquot of PBMCs went through flow cytometry to measure the percentages of naive CD45RAhigh/CD27high T cells. Points the paper makes about the study in general: Compared with the aged group, the long-lived group had more naive CD4+ T cells, fewer expanded clones and increased TCR diversity, a pattern suggesting age selection. As age increased, observed TCR beta diversity per million T cells dropped in a roughly linear way, and a significant reduction was already evident by age 40. Bulk unsorted PBMC profiling prevented conclusive comparison of naive and antigen-experienced compartments. Estimates of total diversity based on one million sequenced T cells were considered lower bounds and underestimates. Observed TCR beta diversity correlated strongly with the percentage of naive T cells measured by flow cytometry. Because donor CMV infection status was unknown, age-related changes in expanded clonotypes were potentially confounded.

Per the germline V gene, SNHLY is the CDR1 and FYNNEI is the CDR2. The CDR3 goes from the cysteine to the phenylalanine over 13 residues. Of the read, only the CDR3 DNA is kept; its 39 bases are in frame from base 1. Cut back by 0 bases and 1 base, the V and J ends lie 3 bases apart. The sequence was collected from a man aged 40-49 years in good health. Sequenced material: blood. Recombination linked TRBV2 to TRBJ1-1, with the D gene not confidently named. Here the CDR3 is given as CASSEAPNTEAFF. The bases are TGTGCCAGCAGTGAAGCGCCGAACACTGAAGCTTTCTTT. The CDR3 plus the reference TRBV2 and TRBJ1-1 genes for the other parts give the full variable domain: EPEVTQTPSHQVTQMGQEVILRCVPISNHLYFYWYRQILGQKVEFLVSFYNNEISEKSEIFDDQFSVERPDGSNFTLKIRSTKLEDSAMYFCASSEAPNTEAFFGQGTRLTVV.